This TCR beta chain was retrieved from a study of cytomegalovirus exposure and HLA in healthy donors. PCR involved 60 Vbeta and 13 Jbeta primers. The method was immunoSEQ multiplex PCR; TCRdb's version includes in-frame clones alone and lacks a portion of them. This sample has under 200,000 clones, with approximately 83% found just once. In germline, CDR1 is SGHNT, CDR2 YENEEA. The CDR3 spans 15 residues. Trimming at V came to 1 base and at J to 7 bases, leaving 6 bases not matched to a gene. Sequencing used PBMCs. This chain links TRBV11-3 with TRBJ2-1, with 8 positions matching TRBD1. The clonotype comes from a man aged 18 to 30 in good health and CMV-seropositive. CDR3 sequence reads: CASSLGAQGANEQFF. The CDR3 nucleotides read TGTGCCAGCAGCTTAGGGGCGCAGGGGGCAAATGAGCAGTTCTTC.